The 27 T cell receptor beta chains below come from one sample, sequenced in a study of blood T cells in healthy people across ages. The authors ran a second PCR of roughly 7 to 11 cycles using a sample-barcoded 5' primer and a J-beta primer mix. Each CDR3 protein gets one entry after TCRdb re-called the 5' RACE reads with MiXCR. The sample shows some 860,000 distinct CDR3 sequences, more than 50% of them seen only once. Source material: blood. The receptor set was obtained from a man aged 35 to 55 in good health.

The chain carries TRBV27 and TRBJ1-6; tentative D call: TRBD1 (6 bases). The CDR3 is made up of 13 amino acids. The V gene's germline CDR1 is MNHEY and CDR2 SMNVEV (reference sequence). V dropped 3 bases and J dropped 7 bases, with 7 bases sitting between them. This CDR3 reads CASSFGGNSPLHF. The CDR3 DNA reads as TGTGCCAGCAGTTTTGGGGGCAATTCACCCCTCCACTTT.

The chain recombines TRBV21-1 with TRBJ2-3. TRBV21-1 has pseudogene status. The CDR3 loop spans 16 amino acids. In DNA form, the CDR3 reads TGTGCCAGCAGCGGCTTGAGAGAATTGGACACAGATACGCAGTATTTT. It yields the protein CASSGLRELDTDTQYF.

The CDR3: CASSGLGSLSADTQYF. CDR3 nucleotides: TGTGCCAGCAGCGGGTTAGGATCTCTATCGGCAGATACGCAGTATTTT. V gene TRBV5-4 combines with J gene TRBJ2-3; no clear D gene. Germline loops: CDR1 SGHNT, CDR2 YYREEE (reference sequence). Trimming shortened V by 4 bases and J by 4 bases, and 19 bases separated the two germline ends. CDR3 size: 16 residues.

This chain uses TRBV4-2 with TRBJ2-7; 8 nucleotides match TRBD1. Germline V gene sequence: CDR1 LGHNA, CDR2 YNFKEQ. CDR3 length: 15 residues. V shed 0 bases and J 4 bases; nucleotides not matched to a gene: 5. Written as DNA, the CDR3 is TGTGCCAGCAGCCAAGAGCCTAACAGGGGGTACGAGCAGTACTTC. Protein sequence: CASSQEPNRGYEQYF.

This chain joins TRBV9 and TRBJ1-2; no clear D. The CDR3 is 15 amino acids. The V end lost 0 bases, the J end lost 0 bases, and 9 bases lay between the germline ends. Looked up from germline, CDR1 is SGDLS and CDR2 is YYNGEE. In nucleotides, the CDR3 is TGTGCCAGCAGCGTAGGTGGCAGTACTAACTATGGCTACACCTTC. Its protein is CASSVGGSTNYGYTF.

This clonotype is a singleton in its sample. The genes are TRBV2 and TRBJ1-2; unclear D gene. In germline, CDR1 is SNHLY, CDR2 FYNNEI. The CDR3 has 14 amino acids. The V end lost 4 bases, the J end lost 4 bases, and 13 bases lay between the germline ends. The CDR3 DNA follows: TGTGCCAGCAGTGTATCGGAACAGCGCTATGGCTACACCTTC. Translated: CASSVSEQRYGYTF.

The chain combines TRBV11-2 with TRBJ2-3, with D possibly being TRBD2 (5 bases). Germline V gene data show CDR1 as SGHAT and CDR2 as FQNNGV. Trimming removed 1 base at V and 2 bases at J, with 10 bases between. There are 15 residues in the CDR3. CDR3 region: CASSLARGTTDTQYF. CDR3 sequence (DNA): TGTGCCAGCAGCTTAGCTCGGGGAACCACAGATACGCAGTATTTT.

CDR3 sequence: CASSSHLGGIGSYEQYF. In DNA form, the CDR3 reads TGTGCCAGCAGCTCCCACCTAGGTGGGATCGGCTCCTACGAGCAGTACTTC. The V gene is TRBV12-3 or TRBV12-4, the J gene TRBJ2-7; D is unclear. Trimming removed 6 bases at V and 0 bases at J, with 21 bases between. The CDR3 extends over 17 amino acids.

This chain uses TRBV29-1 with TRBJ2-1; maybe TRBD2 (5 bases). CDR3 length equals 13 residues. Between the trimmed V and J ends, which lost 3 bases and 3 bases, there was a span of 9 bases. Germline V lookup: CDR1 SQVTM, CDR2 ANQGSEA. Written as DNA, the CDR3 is TGCAGCGTTGATGTCCGGGACTACAATGAGCAGTTCTTC. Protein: CSVDVRDYNEQFF.

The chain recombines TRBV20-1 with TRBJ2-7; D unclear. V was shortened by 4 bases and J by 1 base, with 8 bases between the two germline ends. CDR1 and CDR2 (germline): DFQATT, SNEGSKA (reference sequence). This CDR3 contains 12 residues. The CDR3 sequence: CSAIKTSYEQYF. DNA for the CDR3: TGCAGTGCTATCAAGACTTCCTACGAGCAGTACTTC.

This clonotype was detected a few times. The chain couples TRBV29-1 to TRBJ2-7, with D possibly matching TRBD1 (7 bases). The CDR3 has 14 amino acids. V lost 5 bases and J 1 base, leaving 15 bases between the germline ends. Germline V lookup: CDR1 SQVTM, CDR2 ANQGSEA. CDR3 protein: CSVKRAGGSYEQYF. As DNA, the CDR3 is TGCAGCGTTAAGCGGGCAGGGGGGTCCTACGAGCAGTACTTC.

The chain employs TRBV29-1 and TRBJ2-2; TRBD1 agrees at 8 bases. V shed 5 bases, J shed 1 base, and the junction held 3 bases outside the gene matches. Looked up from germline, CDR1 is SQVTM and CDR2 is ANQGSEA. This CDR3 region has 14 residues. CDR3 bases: TGCAGCGTTACCGGACAGGGGAACACCGGGGAGCTGTTTTTT. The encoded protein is CSVTGQGNTGELFF.

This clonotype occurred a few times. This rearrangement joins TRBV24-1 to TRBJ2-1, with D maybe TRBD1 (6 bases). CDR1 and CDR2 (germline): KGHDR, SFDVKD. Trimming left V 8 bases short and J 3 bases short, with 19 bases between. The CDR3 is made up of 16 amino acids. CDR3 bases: TGTGCCACCATGCCAGATGAGGGGGAGAGCTACAATGAGCAGTTCTTC. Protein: CATMPDEGESYNEQFF.

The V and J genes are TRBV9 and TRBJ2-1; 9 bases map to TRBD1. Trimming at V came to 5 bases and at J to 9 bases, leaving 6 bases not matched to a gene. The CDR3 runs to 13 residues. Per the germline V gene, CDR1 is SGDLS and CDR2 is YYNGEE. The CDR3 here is CASSKQGAGEQFF. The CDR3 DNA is TGTGCCAGCAGTAAACAGGGGGCGGGTGAGCAGTTCTTC. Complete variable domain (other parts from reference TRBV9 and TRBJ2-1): DSGVTQTPKHLITATGQRVTLRCSPRSGDLSVYWYQQSLDQGLQFLIQYYNGEERAKGNILERFSAQQFPDLHSELNLSSLELGDSALYFCASSKQGAGEQFFGPGTRLTVL.

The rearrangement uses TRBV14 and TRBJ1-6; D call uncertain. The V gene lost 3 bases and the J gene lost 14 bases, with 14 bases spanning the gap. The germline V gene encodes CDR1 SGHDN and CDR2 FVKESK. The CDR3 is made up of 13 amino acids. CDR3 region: CASSHVIQSSLHF. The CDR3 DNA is TGTGCCAGCAGCCATGTGATTCAGTCCTCCCTCCACTTT.

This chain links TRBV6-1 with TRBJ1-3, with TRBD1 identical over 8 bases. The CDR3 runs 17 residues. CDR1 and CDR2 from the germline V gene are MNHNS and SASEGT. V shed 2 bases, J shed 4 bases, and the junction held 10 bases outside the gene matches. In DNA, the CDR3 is TGTGCCAGCAGTGAACTAAGGACAGGGTCGAGAGGAAACACCATATATTTT. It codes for CASSELRTGSRGNTIYF.

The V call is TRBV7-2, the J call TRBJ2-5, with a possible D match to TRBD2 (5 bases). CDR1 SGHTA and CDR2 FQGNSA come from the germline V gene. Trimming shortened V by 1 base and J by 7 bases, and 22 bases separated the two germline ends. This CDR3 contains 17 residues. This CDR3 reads CASSLVIAETKSGTQYF. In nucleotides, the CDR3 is TGTGCCAGCAGCTTAGTAATCGCCGAGACTAAAAGTGGGACCCAGTACTTC.

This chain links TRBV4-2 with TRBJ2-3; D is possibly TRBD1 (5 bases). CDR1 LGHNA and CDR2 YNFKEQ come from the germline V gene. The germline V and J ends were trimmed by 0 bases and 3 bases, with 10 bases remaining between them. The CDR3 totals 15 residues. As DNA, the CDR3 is TGTGCCAGCAGCCAAGATACAGGTCCAACAGATACGCAGTATTTT. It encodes CASSQDTGPTDTQYF.

The CDR3: CASSQVDPTTGGTQYF. The DNA for the CDR3 is TGTGCCAGCAGCCAGGTGGATCCAACGACGGGGGGGACCCAGTACTTC. The rearrangement joins TRBV3-1 to TRBJ2-5, with TRBD2 matching 7 bases. Germline-derived CDR1 and CDR2 are LGHDT and YNNKEL (reference sequence). After removal of 3 bases from V and 7 bases from J, the junction contained 14 bases not matched to a gene. The length of the CDR3 is 16 residues.

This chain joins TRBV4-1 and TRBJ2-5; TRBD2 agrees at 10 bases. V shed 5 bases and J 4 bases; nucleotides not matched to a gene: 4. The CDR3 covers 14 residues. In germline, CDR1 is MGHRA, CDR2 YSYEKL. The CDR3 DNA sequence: TGCGCCAGCAGCGGGACTAGCGCCCGAGAGACCCAGTACTTC. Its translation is CASSGTSARETQYF.

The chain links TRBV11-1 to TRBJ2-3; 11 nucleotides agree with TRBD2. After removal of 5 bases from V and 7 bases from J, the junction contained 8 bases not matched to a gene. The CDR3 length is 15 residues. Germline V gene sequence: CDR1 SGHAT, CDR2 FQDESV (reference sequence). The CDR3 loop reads CASSLQLAGVNTQYF. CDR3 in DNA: TGTGCCAGCAGCCTTCAACTAGCGGGAGTGAATACGCAGTATTTT. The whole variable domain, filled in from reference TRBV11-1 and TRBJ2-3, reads EAEVAQSPRYKITEKSQAVAFWCDPISGHATLYWYRQILGQGPELLVQFQDESVVDDSQLPKDRFSAERLKGVDSTLKIQPAELGDSAMYLCASSLQLAGVNTQYFGPGTRLTVL.

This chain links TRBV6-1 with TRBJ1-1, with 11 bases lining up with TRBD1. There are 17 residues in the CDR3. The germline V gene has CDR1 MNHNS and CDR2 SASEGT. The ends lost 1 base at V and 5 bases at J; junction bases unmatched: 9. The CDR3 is CASSEGTGGAEITEAFF. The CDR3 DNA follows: TGTGCCAGCAGTGAAGGGACAGGGGGCGCCGAGATAACTGAAGCTTTCTTT.

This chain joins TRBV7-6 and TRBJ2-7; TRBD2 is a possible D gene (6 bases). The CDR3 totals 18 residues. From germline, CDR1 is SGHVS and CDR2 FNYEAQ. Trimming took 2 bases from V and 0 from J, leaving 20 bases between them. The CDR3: CASSLSYGGLEDSYEQYF. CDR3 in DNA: TGTGCCAGCAGCTTAAGTTATGGGGGACTCGAGGACTCCTACGAGCAGTACTTC.

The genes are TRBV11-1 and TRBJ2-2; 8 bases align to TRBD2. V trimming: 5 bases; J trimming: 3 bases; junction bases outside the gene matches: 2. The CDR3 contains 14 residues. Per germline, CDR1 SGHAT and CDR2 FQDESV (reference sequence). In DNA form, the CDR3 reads TGTGCCAGCAGCCCCGGGGGGGACACCGGGGAGCTGTTTTTT. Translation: CASSPGGDTGELFF.

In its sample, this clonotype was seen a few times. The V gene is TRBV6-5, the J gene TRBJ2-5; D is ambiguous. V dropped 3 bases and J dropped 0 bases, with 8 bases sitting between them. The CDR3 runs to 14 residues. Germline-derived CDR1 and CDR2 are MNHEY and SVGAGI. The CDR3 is CASSYGQNQETQYF. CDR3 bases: TGTGCCAGCAGTTATGGTCAGAACCAAGAGACCCAGTACTTC.

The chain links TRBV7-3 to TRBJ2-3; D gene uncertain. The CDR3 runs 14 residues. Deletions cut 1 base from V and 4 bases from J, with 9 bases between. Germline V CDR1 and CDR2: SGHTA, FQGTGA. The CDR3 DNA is TGTGCCAGCAGCTTAAACGGGCAGCCAGATACGCAGTATTTT. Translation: CASSLNGQPDTQYF.

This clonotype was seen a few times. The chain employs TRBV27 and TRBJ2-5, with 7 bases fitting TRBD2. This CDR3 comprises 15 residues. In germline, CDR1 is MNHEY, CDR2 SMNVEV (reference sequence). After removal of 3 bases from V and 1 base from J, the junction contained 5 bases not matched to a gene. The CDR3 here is CASSFLGTTQETQYF. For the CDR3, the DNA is TGTGCCAGCAGTTTCTTAGGGACTACCCAAGAGACCCAGTACTTC.